A single sample is the source of the 14 T cell receptor beta chains below, sequenced in a study of blood T cell repertoires in COVID-19. Data came from immunoSEQ multiplex PCR; TCRdb stores just in-frame clones and leaves some out. The sample comprises about 200,000 clones, 85% to 90% of which are singletons, and around 5.7% rests with the top ten. Sequences were obtained from peripheral blood. Source of these receptors: a man older than 75 with acute or convalescent COVID-19.

V gene TRBV7-2 combines with J gene TRBJ2-5; TRBD1 agrees at 7 bases. This CDR3 comprises 15 residues. Germline V lookup: CDR1 SGHTA, CDR2 FQGNSA. J was trimmed by 4 bases and V by 0 bases; bases with no gene match: 5. Here the CDR3 DNA reads TGTGCCAGCAGCTTAGCGCTTAGGGGGCGAGAGACCCAGTACTTC. This codes for CASSLALRGRETQYF.

In this sample, this clone turned up once. The gene calls are TRBV19 and TRBJ1-2; 8 nucleotides line up with TRBD1. Germline trimming cut 6 bases from V and 7 bases from J; bases unmatched to any gene: 10. The CDR3 is 14 amino acids. From germline, CDR1 is LNHDA and CDR2 SQIVND (reference sequence). CDR3 loop: CASRPQGAEVGYTF. The CDR3 region has the DNA TGTGCCAGTAGACCCCAGGGGGCGGAGGTTGGCTACACCTTC.

The gene calls are TRBV28 and TRBJ2-3; TRBD2 is a possible D gene (6 bases). Trimming took off 1 base at V and 2 bases at J, with 10 bases between the two ends. CDR3 size: 15 residues. Germline V gene lookup returns CDR1 MDHEN and CDR2 SYDVKM. The CDR3: CASSLSAGPTDTQYF. CDR3 coding DNA: TGTGCCAGCAGTTTATCGGCGGGACCCACAGATACGCAGTATTTT.

The chain carries TRBV21-1 and TRBJ2-1; TRBD1, the table's D call, lacks a check against the DNA. TRBV21-1 is described as a pseudogene. This CDR3 has 16 amino acids. CDR3 sequence: CASSEKGDRGVDQQFF. The CDR3 DNA follows: TGTGCCAGCAGCGAAAAAGGGGACAGGGGCGTCGATCAGCAGTTCTTC.

The genes are TRBV19 and TRBJ2-2; no reliable D call. Germline CDR1 reads LNHDA; CDR2 reads SQIVND (reference sequence). This CDR3 contains 14 residues. V was shortened by 5 bases and J by 0 bases, with 7 bases between the two germline ends. For the CDR3, the DNA is TGTGCCAGTAGTGCGACACCGAACACCGGGGAGCTGTTTTTT. Its translation is CASSATPNTGELFF.

The chain has TRBV6-1 and TRBJ2-7; perhaps TRBD2 as D (6 bases). V lost 3 bases and J 0 bases, leaving 15 bases between the germline ends. CDR1 and CDR2 (germline): MNHNS, SASEGT. There are 16 residues in the CDR3. The CDR3 reads CASSEGGRRSSYEQYV. The CDR3 DNA sequence: TGTGCCAGCAGTGAGGGGGGACGGAGGAGCTCCTACGAGCAGTACGTC.

This chain connects TRBV10-2 to TRBJ2-7, with 7 positions matching TRBD2. Per the germline V gene, CDR1 is WSHSY and CDR2 is SAAADI. This CDR3 has 13 amino acids. The trim removed 4 bases at V and 6 bases at J, leaving 6 bases unmatched. DNA for the CDR3: TGCGCCAGCAGTGGGCAGGGAGGGACCGAGCAGTACGTC. Translating it yields CASSGQGGTEQYV.

This chain joins TRBV18 and TRBJ1-1; D perhaps matches TRBD1 (5 bases). CDR1 is KGHSH, CDR2 LQKENI, per germline. The V gene lost 8 bases and the J gene lost 0 bases, with 13 bases spanning the gap. This CDR3 is 14 amino acids long. The CDR3 DNA reads TGTGCCAGCGCCGTGACAGTCATGAACACTGAAGCTTTCTTT. It is translated as CASAVTVMNTEAFF.

The rearrangement uses TRBV3-1 (or the pseudogene TRBV3-2) and TRBJ2-3; 8 bases line up with TRBD2. V lost 0 bases and J lost 4; bases outside the gene matches: 3. Looked up from germline, CDR1 is LGHDT and CDR2 is YNNKEL (reference sequence). The CDR3 runs 15 residues. The CDR3 sequence: CASSQDQAGADTQYF. DNA for the CDR3: TGTGCCAGCAGCCAAGATCAAGCGGGAGCAGATACGCAGTATTTT.

This sequence joins TRBV24-1 and TRBJ1-2; D possibly corresponds to TRBD1 (5 bases). This CDR3 comprises 13 residues. Germline CDR1 reads KGHDR; CDR2 reads SFDVKD. V lost 1 base, J lost 11 bases, and 13 bases lay in between. The chain's CDR3 is CATSDFSAGEYTF. In nucleotides, the CDR3 is TGTGCCACCAGTGATTTTTCGGCGGGGGAGTACACCTTC.

This clone was counted only a few times. The rearrangement uses TRBV9 and TRBJ2-1; TRBD2 matches at 9 bases. After removal of 0 bases from V and 7 bases from J, the junction contained 8 bases not matched to a gene. The germline V gene encodes CDR1 SGDLS and CDR2 YYNGEE. This CDR3 comprises 16 residues. The CDR3 spells CASSVEAGGRINEQFF. In DNA, the CDR3 is TGTGCCAGCAGCGTAGAGGCGGGAGGGAGGATTAATGAGCAGTTCTTC.

This chain uses TRBV11-2 with TRBJ2-1; perhaps TRBD2 as D (5 bases). Germline V gene sequence: CDR1 SGHAT, CDR2 FQNNGV. This CDR3 is 14 amino acids long. Trimming cost V 4 bases and J 4 bases, with 11 bases left between them. CDR3 sequence (DNA): TGTGCCAGCAGCTCTAGCCGCGGATACAATGAGCAGTTCTTC. It translates to CASSSSRGYNEQFF.

V gene TRBV5-1 combines with J gene TRBJ1-4, with a tentative D call TRBD1 (6 bases). V was clipped by 3 bases and J by 6 bases, with 18 bases between them. The germline gives CDR1 SGHRS, CDR2 YFSETQ. The CDR3 runs 16 residues. Here the CDR3 reads CASSSSALGAHEKLFF. The CDR3 DNA reads as TGCGCCAGCAGCTCCTCAGCCCTGGGGGCCCATGAAAAACTGTTTTTT.

This clone was observed a handful of times. This chain connects TRBV19 to TRBJ1-2, with D perhaps TRBD1 (6 bases). Germline V gene data show CDR1 as LNHDA and CDR2 as SQIVND (reference sequence). The CDR3 is 12 amino acids. Trimming stripped 6 bases from V and 6 bases from J, with 11 bases between. The CDR3 is CASSEQGNGYTF. The CDR3 nucleotides read TGTGCCAGTAGCGAACAGGGAAATGGCTACACCTTC.